Presented here are 8 T cell receptor beta chains from one specimen sequenced in a study of blood T cell repertoires in COVID-19. TCRdb's copy holds only in-frame clones and misses some; the assay was immunoSEQ multiplex PCR. The sample includes over 90,000 clones, 81% of them seen just once. What was sequenced was peripheral blood. Receptors were obtained from a man older than 75 with COVID-19, enrolled during active disease.

This chain uses TRBV4-3 with TRBJ1-1, with 8 bases matching TRBD1. CDR3 length equals 15 residues. Per the germline V gene, CDR1 is LGHNA and CDR2 is YSLEER. Germline trimming cut 4 bases from V and 3 bases from J; bases unmatched to any gene: 7. The CDR3 loop is CASSPRTGWHTEAFF. The CDR3 region has the DNA TGCGCCAGCAGCCCCAGGACAGGGTGGCACACTGAAGCTTTCTTT.

This chain's CDR3 is CASSERWDTFYEQYF. The CDR3 coding sequence is TGTGCCAGCAGTGAGAGATGGGACACCTTCTACGAGCAGTACTTC. The chain joins TRBV6-1 to TRBJ2-7, with D maybe TRBD1 (6 bases). The CDR3 totals 15 residues. V was pared by 3 bases and J by 3 bases, with 15 bases between. CDR1 and CDR2 (germline): MNHNS, SASEGT.

This clone appeared a few times. The chain has TRBV19 and TRBJ2-7, with 8 nucleotides matching TRBD1. After removal of 5 bases from V and 5 bases from J, the junction contained 23 bases not matched to a gene. Germline V gene sequence: CDR1 LNHDA, CDR2 SQIVND (reference sequence). The CDR3 has 19 amino acids. CDR3 sequence: CASSPRTGYSLGVGHEQYF. In DNA form, the CDR3 reads TGTGCCAGTAGTCCCCGGACAGGGTATTCCCTTGGGGTCGGGCACGAGCAGTACTTC.

The chain has TRBV6-5 and TRBJ2-3, with D tentatively TRBD2 (6 bases). This CDR3 region has 15 residues. The germline V gene has CDR1 MNHEY and CDR2 SVGAGI. Trimming removed 5 bases at V and 2 bases at J, with 14 bases between. The CDR3 nucleotides read TGTGCCAGCAGTCCTTCCGGGACTCACACAGATACGCAGTATTTT. It is translated as CASSPSGTHTDTQYF.

This chain connects TRBV6-5 to TRBJ1-2, with D possibly TRBD1 on 6 matching bases. Germline lookup yields CDR1 MNHEY and CDR2 SVGAGI. This CDR3 has 14 residues. V gave up 8 bases and J gave up 6 bases, with 19 bases separating them. CDR3 sequence: CASRGTGIYDGYTF. The CDR3 nucleotides are TGTGCCAGCCGGGGAACAGGGATTTATGATGGCTACACCTTC.

The V and J genes are TRBV7-3 and TRBJ2-5; 7 bases map to TRBD1. The CDR3 spans 14 residues. V dropped 1 base and J dropped 4; count of bases not matched to a gene: 3. Looked up from germline, CDR1 is SGHTA and CDR2 is FQGTGA. The CDR3 coding sequence is TGTGCCAGCAGCTTAATCCCAGGGGGAGAGACCCAGTACTTC. Translating it yields CASSLIPGGETQYF.

In this sample, this clone is medium-sized. V usage is TRBV7-9 and J usage is TRBJ1-6; tentatively, D is TRBD1 (6 bases). V was cut by 6 bases and J by 6 bases, with 15 bases left in between. Germline CDR1 SEHNR, CDR2 FQNEAQ (reference sequence). The CDR3 covers 15 residues. The CDR3 nucleotides read TGTGCCAGCAGATCCTTCCAGGGGAGTAATTCACCCCTCCACTTT. Translation gives CASRSFQGSNSPLHF.

The chain couples TRBV19 to TRBJ1-1; D perhaps matches TRBD1 (6 bases). The germline V gene has CDR1 LNHDA and CDR2 SQIVND (reference sequence). The CDR3 runs to 14 residues. Trimming took 4 bases from V and 4 from J, leaving 13 bases between them. CDR3 in DNA: TGTGCCAGTAGTACTTCGGGGGGGCTCACTGAAGCTTTCTTT. As protein: CASSTSGGLTEAFF. Drawing the rest from reference TRBV19 and TRBJ1-1, the complete variable domain is DGGITQSPKYLFRKEGQNVTLSCEQNLNHDAMYWYRQDPGQGLRLIYYSQIVNDFQKGDIAEGYSVSREKKESFPLTVTSAQKNPTAFYLCASSTSGGLTEAFFGQGTRLTVV.